What follows describes a single T cell receptor beta chain. Within the sample, other DNA sequences also encode this same CDR3. These data belong to a study of PD-L1 blockade in urothelial cancer. Study context: When patients started atezolizumab at some point between 2013 and 2014, it was given at 1,200 mg intravenously every 3 weeks.

This CDR3 is built from 14 residues. CDR1 and CDR2 (germline): SGHRS, YFSETQ. The ends were cut back, 0 bases at V and 3 bases at J, with 9 bases in the middle. Method: immunoSEQ multiplex PCR; TCRdb's copy keeps in-frame clones and lacks some. The sample records tens of thousands of clones, around four fifths being singletons. Time point denoted: pretreatment peripheral blood. The receptor was derived from a man between 65 and 79 years old with urothelial cancer. The genes are TRBV5-1 and TRBJ2-5; D gene uncertain. Sequenced material: PBMCs, taken around atezolizumab (anti-PD-L1) treatment. CDR3 in DNA: TGCGCCAGCAGCTTGGGAGGCGAGAAAGAGACCCAGTACTTC. Residues: CASSLGGEKETQYF.